This T cell receptor (beta chain) was recovered during a study of T cells after yellow fever vaccination. TCRdb recomputed calls from the 5' RACE reads with MiXCR, one row per CDR3 protein. The data contain nearly 45,000 distinct CDR3 sequences, almost 7% of them seen just once; the ten biggest clones take up around 16%. This clonotype was recorded many times. The germline gives CDR1 SEHNR, CDR2 FQNEAQ (reference sequence). The V gene lost 5 bases and the J gene lost 1 base, with 15 bases spanning the gap. The length of the CDR3 is 15 residues. The receptor was isolated from a man between 25 and 39 years old who received the YFV17D yellow fever vaccine. The chain joins TRBV7-9 to TRBJ2-7, with D tentatively TRBD1 (5 bases). The sample was CD8+ T cells not binding an NS4B(214-222) dextramer, sorted from PBMCs, taken 45 days after the yellow fever booster vaccination. The CDR3 DNA sequence: TGTGCCAGCAGCCTGGGGCCCCAACGGTCCTACGAGCAGTACTTC. Encoded protein: CASSLGPQRSYEQYF.